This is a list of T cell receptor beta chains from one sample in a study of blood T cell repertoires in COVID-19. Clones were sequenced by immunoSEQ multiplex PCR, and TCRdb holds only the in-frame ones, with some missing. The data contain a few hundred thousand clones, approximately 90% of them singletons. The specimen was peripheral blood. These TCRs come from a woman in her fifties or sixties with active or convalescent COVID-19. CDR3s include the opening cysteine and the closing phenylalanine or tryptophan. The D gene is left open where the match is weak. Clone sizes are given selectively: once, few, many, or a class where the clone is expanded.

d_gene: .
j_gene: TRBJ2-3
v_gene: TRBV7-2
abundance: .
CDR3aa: CASSLGLGGTDTQYF
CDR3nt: TGTGCCAGCAGCTTAGGATTGGGCGGCACAGATACGCAGTATTTT

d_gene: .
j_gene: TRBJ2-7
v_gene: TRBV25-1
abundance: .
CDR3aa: CASSEGPYEQYF
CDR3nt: TGTGCCAGCAGTGAAGGGCCCTACGAGCAGTACTTC

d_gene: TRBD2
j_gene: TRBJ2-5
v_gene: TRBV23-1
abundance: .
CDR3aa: CASSQSLRGTSGGKTQYF
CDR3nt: TGCGCCAGCAGTCAATCTCTACGCGGGACTAGCGGGGGGAAGACCCAGTACTTC

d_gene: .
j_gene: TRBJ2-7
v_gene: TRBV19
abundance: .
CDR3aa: CASSISQIRSVSYEQYF
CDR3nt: TGTGCCAGTAGTATCAGCCAGATCAGGTCGGTCTCCTACGAGCAGTACTTC

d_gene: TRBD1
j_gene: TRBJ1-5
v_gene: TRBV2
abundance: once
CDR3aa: CASSVQGVQPQHF
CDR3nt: TGTGCCAGCAGTGTACAGGGGGTTCAGCCCCAGCATTTT

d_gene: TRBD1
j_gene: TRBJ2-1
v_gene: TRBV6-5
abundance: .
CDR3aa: CASSYPSGGSYNEQFF
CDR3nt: TGTGCCAGCAGTTACCCTTCAGGGGGCTCCTACAATGAGCAGTTCTTC

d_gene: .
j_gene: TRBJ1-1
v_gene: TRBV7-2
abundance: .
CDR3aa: CASSFGEKDTEAFF
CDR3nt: TGTGCCAGCAGCTTCGGGGAGAAGGACACTGAAGCTTTCTTT

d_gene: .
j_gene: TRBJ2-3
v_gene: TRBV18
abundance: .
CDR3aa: CASSPRDTDTQYF
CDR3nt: TGTGCCAGCTCACCTAGAGACACAGATACGCAGTATTTT

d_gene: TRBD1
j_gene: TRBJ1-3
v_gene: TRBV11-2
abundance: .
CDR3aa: CASSLVRTGRNTIYF
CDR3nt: TGTGCCAGCAGCTTAGTTCGGACAGGGAGGAACACCATATATTTT

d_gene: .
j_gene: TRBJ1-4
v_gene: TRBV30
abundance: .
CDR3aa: CAWSVRGAGEKLFF
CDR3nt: TGTGCCTGGAGTGTACGAGGGGCGGGAGAAAAACTGTTTTTT

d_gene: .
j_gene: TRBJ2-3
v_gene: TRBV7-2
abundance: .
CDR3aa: CASSSRGSGVTDTQYF
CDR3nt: TGTGCCAGCAGCTCCCGGGGTAGCGGTGTCACAGATACGCAGTATTTT

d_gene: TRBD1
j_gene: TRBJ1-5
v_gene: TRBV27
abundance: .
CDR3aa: CASRTGASNQPQHF
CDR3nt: TGTGCCAGCAGAACAGGGGCTAGCAATCAGCCCCAGCATTTT

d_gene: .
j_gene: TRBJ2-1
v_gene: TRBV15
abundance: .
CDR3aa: CATSTQRTAENEQFF
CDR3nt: TGTGCCACCAGCACGCAAAGGACAGCGGAGAATGAGCAGTTCTTC

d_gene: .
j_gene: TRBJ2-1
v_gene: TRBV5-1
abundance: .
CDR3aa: CASSWEAGRNEQFF
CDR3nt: TGCGCCAGCAGTTGGGAGGCGGGGCGCAATGAGCAGTTCTTC

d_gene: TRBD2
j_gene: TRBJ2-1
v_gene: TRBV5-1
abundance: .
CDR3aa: CASSLEGGMYNEQFF
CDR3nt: TGCGCCAGCAGCTTGGAGGGAGGGATGTACAATGAGCAGTTCTTC

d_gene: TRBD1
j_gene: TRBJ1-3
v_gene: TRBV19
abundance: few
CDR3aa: CASTSGGSGNTIYF
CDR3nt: TGTGCCAGTACCTCAGGGGGCTCTGGAAACACCATATATTTT

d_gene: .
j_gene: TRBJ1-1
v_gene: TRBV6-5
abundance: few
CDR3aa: CASSYMEGVRTEAFF
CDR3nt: TGTGCCAGCAGTTACATGGAGGGAGTGCGAACTGAAGCTTTCTTT

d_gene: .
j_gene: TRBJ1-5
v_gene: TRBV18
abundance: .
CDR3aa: CASSPRVADSNQPQHF
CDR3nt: TGTGCCAGCTCACCACGGGTAGCCGATAGCAATCAGCCCCAGCATTTT

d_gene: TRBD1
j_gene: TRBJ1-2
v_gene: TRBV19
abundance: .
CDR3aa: CASSITTGTGAHGYTF
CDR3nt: TGTGCCAGTAGCATAACAACCGGGACAGGGGCCCATGGCTACACCTTC

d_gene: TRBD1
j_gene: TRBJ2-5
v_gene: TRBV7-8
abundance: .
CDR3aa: CASSLDRPSRRGPETQYF
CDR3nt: TGTGCCAGCAGCTTAGACCGGCCCTCAAGAAGGGGGCCAGAGACCCAGTACTTC

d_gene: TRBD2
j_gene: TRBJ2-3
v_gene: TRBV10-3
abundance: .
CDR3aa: CATRAGGADTQYF
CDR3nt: TGTGCCACGCGGGCGGGGGGAGCAGATACGCAGTATTTT

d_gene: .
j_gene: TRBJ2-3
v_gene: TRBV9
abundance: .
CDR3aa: CASSVESRGASTDTQYF
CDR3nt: TGTGCCAGCAGCGTAGAGAGCAGGGGAGCTAGCACAGATACGCAGTATTTT